This T cell receptor (beta chain) was captured in a study of OX40 agonist ivuxolimab in advanced cancers. TCRdb's copy holds only in-frame clones and misses some; the assay was immunoSEQ multiplex PCR. The table records some 70,000 clones, approximately 89% of them present only once. CDR1 and CDR2 (germline): MNHEY, SVGAGI. The CDR3 covers 14 residues. Trimming left V 6 bases short and J 4 bases short, with 12 bases between. The rearrangement joins TRBV6-5 to TRBJ1-4, with D possibly TRBD1 on 6 matching bases. This receptor was identified in an adult with an advanced solid tumor such as melanoma, head and neck, liver or kidney cancer. The specimen was CD4+ or CD8+ T cells sorted from blood, collected in a trial of the OX40 agonist ivuxolimab. The CDR3 loop is CASRPSRGNEKLFF. The CDR3 coding sequence is TGTGCCAGCAGACCTTCCAGGGGTAATGAAAAACTGTTTTTT.